This T cell receptor (beta chain) was identified during a study of T-cell memory formation after mild COVID-19. Study-wide findings and caveats: That cross-reactive memory joined was suggested by some responding clones appearing in pre-infection memory.

Each CDR3 protein is one row after TCRdb ran MiXCR on the 5' RACE reads. This table has 380,000 or so distinct CDR3 sequences, around 15% appearing once. Details on this clonotype: Its antigen remains unknown.

From germline, CDR1 is SGDLS and CDR2 YYNGEE. V trimming: 0 bases; J trimming: 3 bases; junction bases outside the gene matches: 6. This CDR3 has 17 residues. Sequenced sample: PBMCs or a T cell subset sorted from them (not recorded which). The J gene is TRBJ2-3, the V gene TRBV9, with 11 bases aligning to TRBD2. The receptor was derived from a man aged 18 to 35 who had mild COVID-19 (a few samples of this study predate the infection). Cell type and time point are not known. CDR3 DNA: TGTGCCAGCAGCGTAGGTCTAGCGGGGGGTAGAACAGATACGCAGTATTTT. The encoded protein is CASSVGLAGGRTDTQYF. Full variable domain (missing parts from reference TRBV9 and TRBJ2-3): DSGVTQTPKHLITATGQRVTLRCSPRSGDLSVYWYQQSLDQGLQFLIQYYNGEERAKGNILERFSAQQFPDLHSELNLSSLELGDSALYFCASSVGLAGGRTDTQYFGPGTRLTVL.